Listed below are T cell receptor beta chains from one sample, sequenced in a study of tumor-infiltrating lymphocytes in primary liver carcinoma. TCRdb re-called the multiplex PCR reads with MiXCR, one entry per CDR3 protein. This sample has approximately 330,000 distinct CDR3 sequences, with roughly 61% found just once. Material for sequencing was peripheral blood. These receptors were collected from a man aged 40-49 years with primary liver carcinoma and hepatitis B virus infection. The CDR3 runs from the conserved cysteine through the conserved F or W. D genes are given only for firm matches. The size entry is marked missing in some rows and otherwise reads once, few, many or a size class.

j_call d_call v_call clone_size cdr3_nt cdr3_aa
TRBJ2-7 . TRBV12-3/TRBV12-4 . TGTGCCAGCAGTTTAGCCGAGGGGTCCCTCGAACAGTACTTC CASSLAEGSLEQYF
TRBJ2-7 TRBD2 TRBV7-8 . TGTGCCAGCAGCTTAAGTGTAGGTAGCGGGAGGATTTACGAGCAGTACTTC CASSLSVGSGRIYEQYF
TRBJ2-5 TRBD2 TRBV11-2 . TGTGCCAACAGCTTAGTGGCTAGCGGGGGGGGCCAAGAGACCCAGTACTTC CANSLVASGGGQETQYF
TRBJ2-7 TRBD1 TRBV6-5 many TGTGCCAGCAGTTATAGATCGGGACAGGGTCCCTACGAGCAGTACTTC CASSYRSGQGPYEQYF
TRBJ2-6 TRBD1 TRBV6-5 . TGCGCCAGCAGTCCTCAAACAGGGGCAGGGGCCAACGTCCTGACTTTC CASSPQTGAGANVLTF
TRBJ2-2 TRBD2 TRBV5-1 . TGCGCCAGCAGCCCCAAACTAGCGGGAGCCACCGGGGAGCTGTTTTTT CASSPKLAGATGELFF
TRBJ2-3 . TRBV14 few TGTGCCAGCAGCGAACAGGGTTTGGGCACAGATACGCAGTATTTT CASSEQGLGTDTQYF
TRBJ2-7 TRBD2 TRBV7-8 . TGTGCTAGCTGCTTTACTAGCGCCTACGAGCAGTACTTC CASCFTSAYEQYF
TRBJ1-1 . TRBV11-2 many TGTGCCAGCAGCTTAGATTCCGGGGCTGAAGCTTTCTTT CASSLDSGAEAFF
TRBJ2-5 . TRBV5-1 many TGCGCCAGCAGCTCATGGACGGCCAACACCCAGTACTTC CASSSWTANTQYF
TRBJ2-6 . TRBV5-5 . TGTGTCAACATTGGATCTGGGGCCAACGTCCTGACTTTC CVNIGSGANVLTF
TRBJ2-7 . TRBV10-3 many TGTGCCATCTCTGGGGAAGGCTACGAGCAGTACTTC CAISGEGYEQYF
TRBJ2-4 . TRBV30 . TGTGCCTGGAGTCTTCCCTTGAACATTCAGTACTTC CAWSLPLNIQYF
TRBJ2-2 . TRBV28 few TGTGCCAGCATGATTAGAACTAACACCGGGGAGCTGTTTTTT CASMIRTNTGELFF
TRBJ2-7 TRBD1 TRBV6-5 many TGTGCCAGCAGCCAGAACCCTCCGGGACAGAACTACGAGCAGTACTTC CASSQNPPGQNYEQYF
TRBJ1-2 . TRBV5-6 . TGTGTCAGCAGCTTGGCAGCCGATCCAGCTAACTATGGCTACACCTTC CVSSLAADPANYGYTF
TRBJ2-1 . TRBV6-1 many TGTGCCAGCAGGCGAGTACAGAATGAGCAGTTCTTC CASRRVQNEQFF
TRBJ2-5 . TRBV18 . TGTGTCAGCTCACCAGGCGGAGGCGGGGAGACCCAGTACTTC CVSSPGGGGETQYF
TRBJ2-1 TRBD1 TRBV6-2/TRBV6-3 few TGTGCCAGCAGTTACACGGACAGGGCTATTGAGCAGTTCTTC CASSYTDRAIEQFF
TRBJ2-5 . TRBV12-3/TRBV12-4 . TGTGCCAGCAGTATCGGAGAACAAGAGACCCAGTACTTC CASSIGEQETQYF
TRBJ2-7 . TRBV7-9 once TGTGCCAGCAGCTTACTATCGCCAGCCTACGAGCAGTACTTC CASSLLSPAYEQYF
TRBJ2-5 TRBD1 TRBV28 few TGTGCCAGCAGTATACTGACAGGGGCTGACCAAGAGACCCAGTACTTC CASSILTGADQETQYF
TRBJ1-1 TRBD1 TRBV11-2 . TGTGCCAGCACCTTAGGGACAGACAGCTCGGGAGGAGAAGCTTTCTTT CASTLGTDSSGGEAFF
TRBJ1-2 . TRBV11-1 . TGTGTCAGCAGCTCCGGGTATGACTATGGCTACACTTTC CVSSSGYDYGYTF
TRBJ2-5 TRBD1 TRBV6-6 many TGTGCCAGCAGTTACCCCGCGACAGGGGAGACCCAGTACTTC CASSYPATGETQYF
TRBJ2-1 . TRBV6-2/TRBV6-3 . TGTACCAGCAGTACCGGACGGCCGAGCTCCTACAATGAGCAGTTCTTC CTSSTGRPSSYNEQFF
TRBJ2-1 TRBD2 TRBV4-1 . TGCGCCAGCAACCAGAGGGAAGCTAGCGGGAGGGCCGGCACCTACAATGAGCAGTTCTTC CASNQREASGRAGTYNEQFF
TRBJ2-3 . TRBV4-3 many TGCGCCAGCAGCCAAGAAGGAGGGGTAAATACGCAGTATTTT CASSQEGGVNTQYF
TRBJ2-1 TRBD2 TRBV6-5 many TGTGCCAGTGGGGCGGGGGGGATATCCTACAATGAGCAGTTCTTC CASGAGGISYNEQFF
TRBJ2-7 . TRBV7-9 few TGTGCCAGCAGCCCTCAGACATCCTACGAGCAGTACTTC CASSPQTSYEQYF
TRBJ2-3 TRBD2 TRBV15 . TGTGCCACCAGCAGTTCGACCGGGACTAGCGGGCGAGATACGCAGTATTTT CATSSSTGTSGRDTQYF
TRBJ2-3 . TRBV11-2 . TGTGCCAGCAGCTCATCAAGGGACCGCATAGATACGCAGTATTTT CASSSSRDRIDTQYF
TRBJ2-5 . TRBV7-9 few TGTGCCAGCAGCTTAGGTTCGATCCAAGAGACCCAGTACTTC CASSLGSIQETQYF
TRBJ2-7 . TRBV6-5 . TGTGCCACCCAGGACGGACGGAGCGAGCAGTACTTC CATQDGRSEQYF
TRBJ2-7 . TRBV11-2 . . CASSFGQGSYEQCF
TRBJ2-2 . TRBV12-2 . TGTGCAAGTCGCTTCCCGATCGCGGCTCGAAGTGGGGAGCTGTTTTTT CASRFPIAARSGELFF
TRBJ1-2 . TRBV11-1 once TGCGCCAGCAGCTTCGGGTGTGACTATGGCTACACCTTT CASSFGCDYGYTF
TRBJ2-6 TRBD1 TRBV25-1 once TGTGCCAGCAGTGTAGGGGGCGCTGGGGCCAACGTCCTGACTTTC CASSVGGAGANVLTF
TRBJ2-2 TRBD1 TRBV4-1 many TGCGCCAGCAGCCCCCACAGGGGGGCCGGGGAGCTGTTTTTT CASSPHRGAGELFF
TRBJ2-5 . TRBV11-2 . TGTGCCAGCAGCTCCCAGTGGACTGTGCAAGAGACCCAGTACTTC CASSSQWTVQETQYF
TRBJ2-5 . TRBV6-6 . TGTGCCAGCAGTTACTTGGACATAGATCCGACCCAGTACTTC CASSYLDIDPTQYF
TRBJ1-1 . TRBV5-1 . TGCGCCAGCAGTATTCGGACAGCTTTGAACACTGAAGCTTTCTTT CASSIRTALNTEAFF
TRBJ2-2 . TRBV28 few TGTGCCAGCCTAGACTTGAACACCGGGGAGCTGTTTTTT CASLDLNTGELFF
TRBJ2-5 TRBD1 TRBV7-8 . TGTGCCAGCCGCTGGGACAGACGTTCCCAAGAGACCCAGTACTTC CASRWDRRSQETQYF
TRBJ1-1 TRBD1 TRBV5-1 many TGCGCCAGCAGCGGGGGACAGGCGCACGGGAACACTGAAGCTTTCTTT CASSGGQAHGNTEAFF
TRBJ2-6 . TRBV28 . TGTGCCAGCAGTCACTACCGGGTCTCTGGGGCCAACGTCCTGACTTTC CASSHYRVSGANVLTF
TRBJ2-7 TRBD2 TRBV6-2/TRBV6-3 . TGTGCCAGCAATAAAGACGGGGGGAACTACGAGCAGTACTTC CASNKDGGNYEQYF
TRBJ2-1 . TRBV28 . TGTGCCAGCAGCTGGGGTTACAATGAGCAGTTCTTC CASSWGYNEQFF
TRBJ2-3 . TRBV5-4 . TGTGCCAGCAACTTGGGGAGAGATACGCAGTATTTT CASNLGRDTQYF
TRBJ2-7 . TRBV10-1 once TGCGCCAGCAGTGAACTAGCCCGAGGCGAGCGGTACTTC CASSELARGERYF
TRBJ2-6 TRBD1 TRBV6-2/TRBV6-3 many TGTGCCAGCAGTTTTGTCTGGACAGGGACACTCTCCTCTGGGGCCAACGTCCTGACTTTC CASSFVWTGTLSSGANVLTF
TRBJ2-2 . TRBV11-2 once TGTGCCAGCAGCTTGCCAGGGGCCGGCGAGGAGCTGTTTTTT CASSLPGAGEELFF
TRBJ1-4 . TRBV6-2/TRBV6-3 many TGTGCCAGCACCTATGGGGGAACTGAAGGTTTGCGGAAACTGTTTTTT CASTYGGTEGLRKLFF
TRBJ2-7 . TRBV6-4 . TGTGCCAGCAGTGGGGAAGGGCCCAGCGTTACCTACGAGCAGTACTTC CASSGEGPSVTYEQYF
TRBJ2-1 TRBD2 TRBV11-3 . TGTGCTAGCAGCTGCTGGGAGGGGAGTGAGCAGTTCTTC CASSCWEGSEQFF
TRBJ1-6 . TRBV5-1 . TGCGCCAGCAGCTTAGACACCGGTGGTTCACCCCTCCACTTT CASSLDTGGSPLHF
TRBJ2-3 TRBD2 TRBV11-1 many TGTGCCAGCAGCTTAAGGGGACTAGCGGGGCCCCTCTTCGAGCAGTATTTT CASSLRGLAGPLFEQYF
TRBJ2-4 . TRBV11-2 once TGTGCCAGCAACTCCCCCCGGGGGCCCTCAGAAAACATTCAGTACTTC CASNSPRGPSENIQYF